Each of the 20 T cell receptor beta chains below was sequenced from the same sample in a study of identical twins. TCRdb re-called the 5' RACE reads with MiXCR, one entry per CDR3 protein. Seen here are some 330,000 distinct CDR3 sequences, about 10% observed once, and the top ten hold under 9.5%. The source material was naive T cells sorted from blood. Every receptor here comes from a woman between 45 and 60 years old in good health.

The V gene is TRBV6-6, the J gene TRBJ2-3; no reliable D call. From germline, CDR1 is MNHNY and CDR2 SVGAGI (reference sequence). CDR3 size: 12 residues. Trimming left V 2 bases short and J 3 bases short, with 3 bases between. In nucleotides, the CDR3 is TGTGCCAGCAGTTACATGACAGATACGCAGTATTTT. Translated: CASSYMTDTQYF.

This clonotype was seen repeatedly, ten times or more. This chain uses TRBV3-1 with TRBJ2-3; D is uncertain. The V end lost 1 base, the J end lost 1 base, and 12 bases lay between the germline ends. This CDR3 has 16 amino acids. The germline V gene encodes CDR1 LGHDT and CDR2 YNNKEL (reference sequence). CDR3 in DNA: TGTGCCAGCAGCCAAGGCTTAGCTGGAGGCACAGATACGCAGTATTTT. Translation gives CASSQGLAGGTDTQYF.

At least ten counts were recorded for this clonotype. The rearrangement joins TRBV12-3 or TRBV12-4 to TRBJ1-1; D call uncertain. Trimming stripped 2 bases from V and 7 bases from J, with 8 bases between. CDR3 length: 12 amino acids. Here the CDR3 DNA reads TGTGCCAGCAGTTTACCCAATATTGAAGCTTTCTTT. This codes for CASSLPNIEAFF.

In its sample, this clonotype was seen a few times. The chain links TRBV27 to TRBJ2-7; no firm D call. This CDR3 has 15 residues. The germline V and J ends were trimmed by 5 bases and 2 bases, with 16 bases remaining between them. Germline V gene lookup returns CDR1 MNHEY and CDR2 SMNVEV (reference sequence). This chain's CDR3 is CASSPGLLPPYEQYF. The CDR3 nucleotides read TGTGCCAGCAGTCCCGGGCTTCTGCCGCCCTACGAGCAGTACTTC.

This clonotype was picked up a small number of times. The chain is built from TRBV20-1 and TRBJ2-5; TRBD2 is a possible D gene (6 bases). Germline values: CDR1 DFQATT, CDR2 SNEGSKA (reference sequence). Trimming left V 0 bases short and J 5 bases short, with 16 bases between. This CDR3 is 15 amino acids long. The chain's CDR3 is CSARDGGRLGETQYF. The CDR3 DNA is TGCAGTGCTAGAGATGGAGGGCGGCTTGGGGAGACCCAGTACTTC.

This clonotype was found many times. An end of the junction differs from the germline gene, which may be a read error. The chain links TRBV7-9 to TRBJ2-1; 9 nucleotides match TRBD2. This CDR3 has 15 residues. From germline, CDR1 is SEHNR and CDR2 FQNEAQ (reference sequence). The CDR3 protein is CASSLAGARRNEQFF. The CDR3, as DNA: TGTGCCAGCAGTTTAGCGGGAGCTCGGCGGAATGAGCAGTTCTTC. Full variable domain (missing parts from reference TRBV7-9 and TRBJ2-1): DTGVSQNPRHKITKRGQNVTFRCDPISEHNRLYWYRQTLGQGPEFLTYFQNEAQLEKSRLLSDRFSAERPKGSFSTLEIQRTEQGDSAMYLCASSLAGARRNEQFFGPGTRLTVL.

The CDR3, as DNA: TGTGCCAGCAGTCCCAGACAGGCTAACTCCTACGAGCAGTACTTC. This gives the protein CASSPRQANSYEQYF. V and J are TRBV12-3 or TRBV12-4 and TRBJ2-7; weak D call: TRBD1 (6 bases). The CDR3 length is 15 residues. The V end was cut by 5 bases, the J end by 0 bases, with 14 bases between.

This clonotype was seen more than once but under ten times. The rearrangement joins TRBV20-1 to TRBJ1-2; 7 bases match TRBD1. The CDR3 extends over 13 amino acids. Trimming at V came to 3 bases and at J to 8 bases, leaving 9 bases not matched to a gene. CDR1 is DFQATT and CDR2 is SNEGSKA in the germline V gene (reference sequence). The CDR3 sequence is CSARGTAQGGYTF. CDR3 nucleotides: TGCAGTGCTAGGGGGACAGCACAAGGAGGCTACACCTTC.

This clonotype was seen a handful of times. This chain links TRBV24-1 with TRBJ2-3, with unresolved D. This CDR3 region has 11 residues. The V gene's germline CDR1 is KGHDR and CDR2 SFDVKD. Trimming removed 3 bases at V and 3 bases at J, with 0 bases between. CDR3 loop: CATSDTDTQYF. DNA of the CDR3: TGTGCCACCAGTGATACAGATACGCAGTATTTT.

Comments on this clonotype: A clone one base away is much larger, so this may be a read error. This chain's CDR3 is CASSLAPDRRYDQYF. CDR3 coding DNA: TGCGCCAGCAGCTTGGCTCCTGACAGGCGCTACGACCAGTACTTC. This chain joins TRBV5-1 and TRBJ2-7, with D perhaps matching TRBD1 (6 bases). Germline lookup yields CDR1 SGHRS and CDR2 YFSETQ. The CDR3 spans 15 residues. Looking up the rest from reference TRBV5-1 and TRBJ2-7 gives the full variable domain: KAGVTQTPRYLIKTRGQQVTLSCSPISGHRSVSWYQQTPGQGLQFLFEYFSETQRNKGNFPGRFSGRQFSNSRSEMNVSTLELGDSALYLCASSLAPDRRYDQYFGPGTRLTVT.

This clonotype showed up just a few times. This chain connects TRBV6-1 to TRBJ2-7; D gene ambiguous. Trimming removed 0 bases from V and 2 bases from J, with 11 bases in between. CDR3 length: 15 amino acids. Germline loops: CDR1 MNHNS, CDR2 SASEGT. CDR3 amino acids: CASSEALGRTYEQYV. The CDR3 nucleotides are TGTGCCAGCAGTGAAGCCTTAGGCAGAACCTACGAGCAGTACGTC.

Ten or more counts support this clonotype. For the CDR3, the DNA is TGTGCCATCAGCCTATCAGTTGGGACCGCCGCTGGAAACACCATATATTTT. Its translation is CAISLSVGTAAGNTIYF. The chain joins TRBV10-3 to TRBJ1-3, with D possibly being TRBD1 (5 bases). CDR3 size: 17 residues. The V end lost 6 bases, the J end lost 2 bases, and 20 bases lay between the germline ends. The germline gives CDR1 ENHRY, CDR2 SYGVKD.

The chain uses TRBV10-3 and TRBJ1-1; D is unclear. This CDR3 has 13 amino acids. The germline gives CDR1 ENHRY, CDR2 SYGVKD. The ends were cut back, 4 bases at V and 4 bases at J, with 10 bases in the middle. This CDR3 is CAISVVEATEAFF. CDR3 in DNA: TGTGCCATCAGTGTGGTCGAGGCCACTGAAGCTTTCTTT.

In its sample, this clonotype was seen a few times. The chain couples TRBV12-3 or TRBV12-4 to TRBJ2-5; 9 nucleotides match TRBD1. The CDR3 totals 14 residues. The ends lost 6 bases at V and 3 bases at J; junction bases unmatched: 5. For the CDR3, the DNA is TGTGCCAGCAGCCCCCGGGACAGGGAAGAGACCCAGTACTTC. Residues: CASSPRDREETQYF.

This clonotype showed up just a few times. The chain joins TRBV29-1 to TRBJ2-7; 7 positions agree with TRBD2. V lost 7 bases and J lost 4; bases outside the gene matches: 7. This CDR3 comprises 12 residues. CDR1 SQVTM and CDR2 ANQGSEA come from the germline V gene. Here the CDR3 DNA reads TGCAGCGCCGTAACTAGCGAATACGAGCAGTACTTC. It yields the protein CSAVTSEYEQYF.

V is TRBV20-1 and J is TRBJ2-3, with 7 bases identical to TRBD2. V gave up 5 bases and J gave up 7 bases; unmatched junction bases: 6. The germline CDR1 and CDR2 sequences are DFQATT and SNEGSKA (reference sequence). This CDR3 spans 12 amino acids. CDR3 sequence: CSALQREYTQYF. Here the CDR3 DNA reads TGCAGTGCTCTTCAGCGGGAATATACGCAGTATTTT.

This clonotype came up a few times. The J gene is TRBJ2-1, the V gene TRBV6-6, with D uncertain. Germline V CDR1 and CDR2: MNHNY, SVGAGI (reference sequence). V shed 6 bases and J shed 5 bases, with 17 bases lying between them. The length of the CDR3 is 15 residues. This CDR3 is CASRPPPPKNNEQFF. DNA of the CDR3: TGTGCCAGCAGACCGCCCCCGCCCAAGAACAATGAGCAGTTCTTC.

This clonotype was found many times. The rearrangement uses TRBV5-6 and TRBJ1-4; a possible D gene is TRBD1 (5 bases). Trimming left V 4 bases short and J 6 bases short, with 22 bases between. Germline assignment: CDR1 SGHDT and CDR2 YYEEEE. CDR3 length: 17 residues. The CDR3 DNA follows: TGTGCCAGCAGCGGATCCCCGGGCACAGGAGGGGATGAAAAACTGTTTTTT. The encoded protein is CASSGSPGTGGDEKLFF.

The table lists this clonotype with a few counts. The J gene is TRBJ2-1, the V gene TRBV6-5; 7 bases fit TRBD2. The CDR3 covers 14 residues. CDR1 is MNHEY, CDR2 SVGAGI, per germline. The trim removed 5 bases at V and 7 bases at J, leaving 8 bases unmatched. The CDR3 spells CASSPLGGENEQFF. CDR3 sequence (DNA): TGTGCCAGCAGTCCCCTGGGGGGGGAAAATGAGCAGTTCTTC.

This sequence joins TRBV5-1 and TRBJ2-5; D is perhaps TRBD1 or TRBD2 (5 bases each). Per germline, CDR1 SGHRS and CDR2 YFSETQ. This CDR3 comprises 14 residues. Trimming cost V 0 bases and J 5 bases, with 11 bases left between them. CDR3 coding DNA: TGCGCCAGCAGCTTGGAACTGTGGGGGGAGACCCAGTACTTC. Its protein product is CASSLELWGETQYF.